The 18 T cell receptor beta chains below were found in one sample sequenced in a study of T-cell memory formation after mild COVID-19. From the 5' RACE reads, TCRdb called clonotypes with MiXCR, one entry per CDR3 protein. Among around 340,000 distinct CDR3 sequences listed, roughly an eighth were seen once. The source material was PBMCs or a T cell subset sorted from them (not recorded which). Receptors were obtained from a man younger than 35 who had mild COVID-19 (a few samples of this study predate the infection). Cell type and time point are not known.

The genes are TRBV9 and TRBJ2-2; TRBD2 is a possible D gene (6 bases). This CDR3 is built from 14 residues. V was trimmed by 6 bases and J by 6 bases, leaving 15 bases between them. Germline lookup yields CDR1 SGDLS and CDR2 YYNGEE. The CDR3 is CASTPAGLAGELFF. Written as DNA, the CDR3 is TGTGCCAGCACCCCGGCGGGGCTGGCCGGGGAGCTGTTTTTT.

This clonotype showed up many times. The chain links TRBV5-1 to TRBJ1-1; D remains ambiguous. The length of the CDR3 is 14 residues. Germline CDR1 reads SGHRS; CDR2 reads YFSETQ. The V gene lost 4 bases and the J gene lost 0 bases, with 10 bases spanning the gap. CDR3 sequence reads: CASSPNWVNTEAFF. The CDR3 DNA is TGCGCCAGCAGCCCGAACTGGGTGAACACTGAAGCTTTCTTT.

This clonotype was detected many times. The CDR3 bases are TGTGCCAGCAGTTTGAGGACAGGGGGCACTGAAGCTTTCTTT. Protein: CASSLRTGGTEAFF. This chain uses TRBV28 with TRBJ1-1, with 10 nucleotides matching TRBD1. The CDR3 spans 14 residues. Trimming removed 3 bases from V and 4 bases from J; junction bases left unmatched: 2. The germline V gene encodes CDR1 MDHEN and CDR2 SYDVKM.

The CDR3 is CASSPTGVHGYTF. CDR3 nucleotides: TGTGCCAGCAGCCCAACAGGGGTTCATGGCTACACCTTC. The gene calls are TRBV7-9 and TRBJ1-2; the match to TRBD1 covers 7 bases. Germline V CDR1 and CDR2: SEHNR, FQNEAQ (reference sequence). Germline trimming cut 5 bases from V and 6 bases from J; bases unmatched to any gene: 6. This CDR3 comprises 13 residues.

This clonotype was counted ten times or more. V and J are TRBV15 and TRBJ1-5; D gene unclear. The V gene's germline CDR1 is LNHNV and CDR2 YYDKDF (reference sequence). The length of the CDR3 is 13 residues. V dropped 0 bases and J dropped 4 bases, with 4 bases sitting between them. CDR3 bases: TGTGCCACCAGCAGAGATCAGAATCAGCCCCAGCATTTT. It encodes CATSRDQNQPQHF. The variable domain in full, with the rest retrieved from reference TRBV15 and TRBJ1-5, is DAMVIQNPRYQVTQFGKPVTLSCSQTLNHNVMYWYQQKSSQAPKLLFHYYDKDFNNEADTPDNFQSRRPNTSFCFLDIRSPGLGDTAMYLCATSRDQNQPQHFGDGTRLSIL.

There are many counts of this clonotype. This rearrangement joins TRBV19 to TRBJ2-1; D is perhaps TRBD2 (6 bases). Germline CDR1 reads LNHDA; CDR2 reads SQIVND (reference sequence). The CDR3 totals 14 residues. Trimming cost V 8 bases and J 5 bases, with 16 bases left between them. The DNA for the CDR3 is TGTGCCAGTCGGATCCGGGGACTGAACAATGAGCAGTTCTTC. It yields the protein CASRIRGLNNEQFF.

This clonotype was recorded a few times. The rearrangement joins TRBV6-6 to TRBJ2-7, with D unclear. V gave up 7 bases and J gave up 5 bases, with 12 bases separating them. Per germline, CDR1 MNHNY and CDR2 SVGAGI (reference sequence). The CDR3 runs to 12 residues. In DNA form, the CDR3 reads TGTGCCAGCAAAGACCTCGACGACGAGCAGTACGTC. This translates into CASKDLDDEQYV.

The chain's CDR3 is CASTAGAMKQYF. In nucleotides, the CDR3 is TGTGCCAGCACCGCCGGGGCTATGAAGCAGTATTTT. V is TRBV7-2 and J is TRBJ2-3; D could derive from TRBD1 or TRBD2 (5 bases each). This CDR3 is built from 12 residues. CDR1 SGHTA and CDR2 FQGNSA come from the germline V gene. The V and J ends lost 7 bases and 11 bases respectively, with 16 bases between them.

This clonotype has only a few counts. The V gene is TRBV5-1, the J gene TRBJ1-1; D may be TRBD1 (5 bases). The germline gives CDR1 SGHRS, CDR2 YFSETQ. Trimming cost V 7 bases and J 2 bases, with 21 bases left between them. The CDR3 contains 16 residues. CDR3 sequence reads: CASSAGRGALNTEAFF. In DNA, the CDR3 is TGCGCCAGCTCCGCCGGGCGGGGCGCCTTAAACACTGAAGCTTTCTTT.

The chain joins TRBV6-2 or TRBV6-3 to TRBJ2-7; D unresolved. Germline-derived CDR1 and CDR2 are MNHEY and SVGEGT. The germline V and J ends were trimmed by 6 bases and 6 bases, with 12 bases remaining between them. The CDR3 extends over 12 amino acids. The CDR3 reads CASSDQDFEQYV. CDR3 in DNA: TGTGCCAGCAGCGATCAGGATTTCGAGCAGTACGTC.

This clonotype has a handful of counts. The chain couples TRBV4-1 to TRBJ1-1; D is unresolved. V dropped 0 bases and J dropped 6 bases, with 11 bases sitting between them. The CDR3 extends over 14 amino acids. The V gene's germline CDR1 is MGHRA and CDR2 YSYEKL. Here the CDR3 DNA reads TGCGCCAGCAGCCAAGATATGGCCACTTCTGAAGCTTTCTTT. This translates into CASSQDMATSEAFF.

The CDR3, as DNA: TGTGCCAGCTCCGTCCGGGGCACACTAGCCAAAAACATTCAGTACTTC. Translated: CASSVRGTLAKNIQYF. V and J are TRBV27 and TRBJ2-4, with D tentatively TRBD1 or TRBD2 (5 bases each). The V gene lost 8 bases and the J gene lost 0 bases, with 17 bases spanning the gap. Germline assignment: CDR1 MNHEY and CDR2 SMNVEV (reference sequence). The CDR3 extends over 16 amino acids.

This clonotype was counted many times. The chain employs TRBV5-1 and TRBJ1-3; D is unresolved. CDR1 is SGHRS and CDR2 is YFSETQ in the germline V gene. The CDR3 sequence is 14 residues long. V gave up 1 base and J gave up 2 bases, with 7 bases separating them. As DNA, the CDR3 is TGCGCCAGCAGCTTGAACGGGGCTGGAAACACCATATATTTT. It codes for CASSLNGAGNTIYF. The whole variable domain, filled in from reference TRBV5-1 and TRBJ1-3, reads KAGVTQTPRYLIKTRGQQVTLSCSPISGHRSVSWYQQTPGQGLQFLFEYFSETQRNKGNFPGRFSGRQFSNSRSEMNVSTLELGDSALYLCASSLNGAGNTIYFGEGSWLTVV.

This clonotype came up a few times. The rearrangement uses TRBV19 and TRBJ2-1, with D maybe TRBD2 (6 bases). The CDR3 runs to 14 residues. In germline, CDR1 is LNHDA, CDR2 SQIVND (reference sequence). The V end was cut by 3 bases, the J end by 2 bases, with 8 bases between. Here the CDR3 DNA reads TGTGCCAGTAGTATTCGGGGGACCTACAATGAGCAGTTCTTC. Protein product: CASSIRGTYNEQFF. The full variable domain, its missing parts supplied by reference TRBV19 and TRBJ2-1, is DGGITQSPKYLFRKEGQNVTLSCEQNLNHDAMYWYRQDPGQGLRLIYYSQIVNDFQKGDIAEGYSVSREKKESFPLTVTSAQKNPTAFYLCASSIRGTYNEQFFGPGTRLTVL.

There are a few counts of this clonotype. The rearrangement uses TRBV6-2 or TRBV6-3 and TRBJ2-5; a possible D gene is TRBD2 (6 bases). Trimming removed 6 bases from V and 0 bases from J, with 11 bases in between. This CDR3 spans 14 amino acids. Germline V gene sequence: CDR1 MNHEY, CDR2 SVGEGT. CDR3 bases: TGTGCCAGCAGCCCGGGACTTGACCAAGAGACCCAGTACTTC. Translated, it gives CASSPGLDQETQYF.

There are many counts of this clonotype. J is TRBJ2-3 and V is TRBV4-1; 8 nucleotides line up with TRBD2. The CDR3 extends over 17 amino acids. Per germline, CDR1 MGHRA and CDR2 YSYEKL. V trimming: 4 bases; J trimming: 1 base; junction bases outside the gene matches: 10. For the CDR3, the DNA is TGCGCCAGCAGCCTCCGGGGGGGGGCGCGTGGCACAGATACGCAGTATTTT. This sequence encodes CASSLRGGARGTDTQYF.

The rearrangement joins TRBV3-1 to TRBJ2-1; TRBD1 agrees at 9 bases. The CDR3 sequence is 17 residues long. CDR1 and CDR2 from the germline V gene are LGHDT and YNNKEL (reference sequence). V was pared by 0 bases and J by 4 bases, with 7 bases of the junction left unmatched. The CDR3 nucleotides read TGTGCCAGCAGCCAAGATGAGGGACAGGGCTATTACAATGAGCAGTTCTTC. It translates to CASSQDEGQGYYNEQFF.

The rearrangement joins TRBV12-3 or TRBV12-4 to TRBJ2-5; weak D call: TRBD2 (6 bases). The CDR3 loop spans 12 amino acids. The V gene lost 7 bases and the J gene lost 5 bases, with 11 bases spanning the gap. The chain's CDR3 is CASTPGGETQYF. The CDR3 DNA is TGTGCCAGCACCCCCGGGGGTGAGACCCAGTACTTC.